This T cell receptor beta chain was documented in a study of CD8+ T cells in alopecia areata. Study overall: Treated patients were given oral tofacitinib, which was dosed at 5 to 10 mg twice daily. Affected scalp percentage determined the severity score of treated patients.

Extracted RNA was reverse transcribed, and the resulting cDNA served as sequencing template. The assay was immunoSEQ multiplex PCR, and TCRdb's table has in-frame clones only and misses some. This sample carries 200,000 to 250,000 clones, around three fifths of them seen once, and the ten largest clones take 1.5% to 2%. Germline CDR1 SQVTM, CDR2 ANQGSEA. V lost 4 bases, J lost 3 bases, and 16 bases lay in between. CDR3 size: 14 residues. Treatment denoted: oral pan-JAK inhibitor, 5-10 mg twice daily. This clone was detected a few times. The rearrangement joins TRBV29-1 to TRBJ2-7, with TRBD1 as a possible D gene (6 bases). The TCR originated in a human donor with alopecia areata. The sample was CD4+ T cells sorted from blood, taken at week 4, from a patient treated with tofacitinib. The CDR3 region is CSVALRDTFYEQYF. CDR3 DNA sequence: TGCAGCGTTGCCCTCAGGGACACCTTCTACGAGCAGTACTTC.